The 17 T cell receptor beta chains listed next were all sequenced from one sample in a study of vaccination and CD4 T cells after COVID-19. The study sequenced cultured CD4+ T cell DNA using the Oncomine TCR Beta short-read assay. In TCRdb, the PCR reads were re-called with MiXCR into one record per CDR3 protein. The table lists roughly 3,900 distinct CDR3 sequences, around 21% of them singletons. The antigens of these receptors remain unknown. Treatment: roughly ten-day PBMC culture with coronavirus spike peptide pools or control peptides (ViraFEST assay). The material sequenced was CD4+ T cells from blood, cultured in vitro. Receptors were obtained from a human donor who had recovered from COVID-19.

This rearrangement joins TRBV29-1 to TRBJ1-1; D unresolved. Between the trimmed V and J ends, which lost 7 bases and 0 bases, there was a span of 12 bases. CDR3 size: 13 residues. Germline lookup yields CDR1 SQVTM and CDR2 ANQGSEA. The CDR3 loop reads CSGYRDMNTEAFF. Here the CDR3 DNA reads TGCAGCGGCTACAGAGACATGAACACTGAAGCTTTCTTT.

The chain employs TRBV5-1 and TRBJ1-5; 10 nucleotides agree with TRBD1. The CDR3 sequence is 14 residues long. Germline trimming cut 3 bases from V and 7 bases from J; bases unmatched to any gene: 4. From germline, CDR1 is SGHRS and CDR2 YFSETQ. The CDR3 here is CASSSGTGVQPQHF. DNA of the CDR3: TGCGCCAGCAGCTCCGGGACAGGGGTACAGCCCCAGCATTTT.

In its sample, this clonotype is medium-sized. This rearrangement joins TRBV20-1 to TRBJ2-3; 8 bases align to TRBD1. The ends lost 6 bases at V and 2 bases at J; junction bases unmatched: 10. This CDR3 spans 15 amino acids. From germline, CDR1 is DFQATT and CDR2 SNEGSKA (reference sequence). This CDR3 is CSALSRTGLTDTQYF. The CDR3 nucleotides read TGCAGTGCCCTATCCAGGACAGGGCTCACAGATACGCAGTATTTT.

V and J are TRBV12-3 or TRBV12-4 and TRBJ2-5; 11 bases fit TRBD1. The CDR3 totals 14 residues. The junction had 3 bases not matched to a gene; V was cut back by 5 bases and J by 4 bases. DNA for the CDR3: TGTGCCAGCAGTCGGACAGGGGGCCGAGAGACCCAGTACTTC. Translating gives CASSRTGGRETQYF.

Only a few counts were recorded for this clonotype. V is TRBV5-4 and J is TRBJ1-2; TRBD1 is a possible D gene (5 bases). Germline V CDR1 and CDR2: SGHNT, YYREEE (reference sequence). The CDR3 length is 13 residues. Trimming removed 4 bases at V and 4 bases at J, with 11 bases between. This CDR3 is CASSPQRGYGYTF. The CDR3 bases are TGTGCCAGCAGCCCCCAGAGGGGCTATGGCTACACCTTC.

The gene calls are TRBV2 and TRBJ2-7; D might be TRBD1 (5 bases). Deletions cut 7 bases from V and 6 bases from J, with 19 bases between. The CDR3 spans 14 residues. The V gene's germline CDR1 is SNHLY and CDR2 FYNNEI. CDR3 nucleotides: TGTGCCAGCAACCGACAGTACGGGCTTTCCGAGCAGTACTTC. It yields the protein CASNRQYGLSEQYF.

This clonotype was seen more than once but under ten times. This rearrangement joins TRBV6-5 to TRBJ2-1; TRBD2 matches 11 bases. The CDR3 has 16 amino acids. Unmatched junction bases numbered 9, after V lost 2 bases and J lost 9 bases. The germline CDR1 and CDR2 sequences are MNHEY and SVGAGI. The CDR3 DNA reads as TGTGCCAGCAGTTACCCAATAGCGGGGGGGCCGGGTGAGCAGTTCTTC. Protein sequence: CASSYPIAGGPGEQFF.

This sequence joins TRBV30 and TRBJ2-7; D gene ambiguous. V gave up 0 bases and J gave up 3 bases, with 9 bases separating them. Germline values: CDR1 GTSNPN, CDR2 SVGIG (reference sequence). The CDR3 extends over 13 amino acids. The CDR3 loop is CAWSVRNLYEQYF. CDR3 DNA sequence: TGTGCCTGGAGTGTACGGAACCTCTACGAGCAGTACTTC.

The gene calls are TRBV21-1 and TRBJ2-1; the table's D call, TRBD1, was not checked against the DNA. TRBV21-1 is a known pseudogene. The CDR3 is 15 residues long. CDR3 nucleotide sequence: TGTACCAGCAGCAAAGGGGACAACTCCTACAATGAGCAGTTCTTC. This gives the protein CTSSKGDNSYNEQFF.

This clonotype is categorized as medium-sized. The gene calls are TRBV2 and TRBJ2-1; D ambiguous. The germline V and J ends were trimmed by 7 bases and 3 bases, with 10 bases remaining between them. There are 13 residues in the CDR3. The V gene's germline CDR1 is SNHLY and CDR2 FYNNEI. The CDR3 is CASKNRIYNEQFF. CDR3 sequence (DNA): TGTGCCAGCAAAAATCGGATCTACAATGAGCAGTTCTTC.

The chain uses TRBV5-1 and TRBJ2-7, with TRBD1 matching 7 bases. The CDR3 sequence is 15 residues long. Germline CDR1 and CDR2: SGHRS and YFSETQ. After removal of 4 bases from V and 5 bases from J, the junction contained 12 bases not matched to a gene. The CDR3 DNA reads as TGCGCCAGCAGCCCGATACAGGGGAATCGGCACGAGCAGTACTTC. Its protein product is CASSPIQGNRHEQYF.

This clonotype was detected only a few times. The V and J genes are TRBV6-1 and TRBJ1-1; D unresolved. V was trimmed by 6 bases and J by 3 bases, leaving 5 bases between them. This CDR3 comprises 11 residues. Germline CDR1 is MNHNS and CDR2 is SASEGT. DNA for the CDR3: TGTGCCAGCAGGAGGGACACTGAAGCTTTCTTT. Translation: CASRRDTEAFF.

The gene calls are TRBV30 and TRBJ2-2; 9 nucleotides align to TRBD2. Germline V gives CDR1 GTSNPN, CDR2 SVGIG (reference sequence). V gave up 0 bases and J gave up 7 bases; unmatched junction bases: 9. This CDR3 region has 16 residues. CDR3: CAWSVARTSEIGELFF. The CDR3 region has the DNA TGTGCCTGGAGTGTAGCCCGGACTAGCGAGATCGGGGAGCTGTTTTTT. The variable domain in full, completed from reference TRBV30 and TRBJ2-2, reads SQTIHQWPATLVQPVGSPLSLECTVEGTSNPNLYWYRQAAGRGLQLLFYSVGIGQISSEVPQNLSASRPQDRQFILSSKKLLLSDSGFYLCAWSVARTSEIGELFFGEGSRLTVL.

This clonotype is medium-sized (0.01 to 0.1%) by share. The CDR3 loop reads CAAPPGDGRNTIYF. In nucleotides, the CDR3 is TGTGCCGCTCCCCCCGGGGACGGCAGAAACACCATATATTTT. The V call is TRBV24-1, the J call TRBJ1-3, with D perhaps matching TRBD1 (5 bases). Germline V gene data show CDR1 as KGHDR and CDR2 as SFDVKD. V was shortened by 12 bases and J by 5 bases, with 19 bases between the two germline ends. The CDR3 is made up of 14 amino acids.

The rearrangement uses TRBV18 and TRBJ1-5, with TRBD1 matching 8 bases. The CDR3 has 16 residues. Germline V gene lookup returns CDR1 KGHSH and CDR2 LQKENI. V trimming: 2 bases; J trimming: 10 bases; junction bases outside the gene matches: 13. DNA for the CDR3: TGTGCCAGCTCACCAGCGACAGGGGCTCGATCCCAACCCCAGCATTTT. Its protein product is CASSPATGARSQPQHF.

This chain connects TRBV7-3 to TRBJ1-2; D remains ambiguous. Germline V gene sequence: CDR1 SGHTA, CDR2 FQGTGA. The CDR3 sequence is 13 residues long. V shed 2 bases and J shed 2 bases, with 6 bases lying between them. DNA for the CDR3: TGTGCCAGCAGCTTATCACCGAACTATGGCTACACCTTC. Translation: CASSLSPNYGYTF.

V usage is TRBV18 and J usage is TRBJ1-1, with D possibly being TRBD1 (6 bases). Trimming left V 2 bases short and J 1 base short, with 11 bases between. CDR1 is KGHSH, CDR2 LQKENI, per germline. CDR3 length: 15 amino acids. CDR3 loop: CASSPGAGENTEAFF. Written as DNA, the CDR3 is TGTGCCAGCTCACCAGGGGCAGGGGAGAACACTGAAGCTTTCTTT.